What follows is one T cell receptor beta chain and its context. Its antigen is unidentified. There are 15 residues in the CDR3. Germline V gene sequence: CDR1 LNHDA, CDR2 SQIVND (reference sequence). J lost 4 bases, V lost 4 bases, and 6 bases had no gene match. This sample is drawn from a study of a mutant IDH1 vaccine in newly diagnosed glioma. As for time point: week 11, during vaccination. In the vaccine, a single dose held 300 ug of the mutant IDH1 20-mer peptide, along with topical imiquimod. Donors harbored newly found WHO grade 3 or 4 IDH1-mutant, ATRX-lost astrocytomas. The protocol was immunoSEQ multiplex PCR, while the TCRdb copy is restricted to in-frame clones and leaves out a portion. The sample carries 110,000 or so clones, about 90% recorded once.

The receptor's source is a woman between 50 and 59 years old with glioma. The input for sequencing was PBMCs, taken from a glioma patient whose treatment included an IDH1 peptide vaccine. This chain uses TRBV19 with TRBJ2-3, with TRBD2 matching over 9 bases. CDR3 in amino acids: CASSNSGRGPDTQYF. The CDR3 nucleotides read TGTGCCAGTAGTAATAGCGGGAGAGGCCCAGATACGCAGTATTTT.